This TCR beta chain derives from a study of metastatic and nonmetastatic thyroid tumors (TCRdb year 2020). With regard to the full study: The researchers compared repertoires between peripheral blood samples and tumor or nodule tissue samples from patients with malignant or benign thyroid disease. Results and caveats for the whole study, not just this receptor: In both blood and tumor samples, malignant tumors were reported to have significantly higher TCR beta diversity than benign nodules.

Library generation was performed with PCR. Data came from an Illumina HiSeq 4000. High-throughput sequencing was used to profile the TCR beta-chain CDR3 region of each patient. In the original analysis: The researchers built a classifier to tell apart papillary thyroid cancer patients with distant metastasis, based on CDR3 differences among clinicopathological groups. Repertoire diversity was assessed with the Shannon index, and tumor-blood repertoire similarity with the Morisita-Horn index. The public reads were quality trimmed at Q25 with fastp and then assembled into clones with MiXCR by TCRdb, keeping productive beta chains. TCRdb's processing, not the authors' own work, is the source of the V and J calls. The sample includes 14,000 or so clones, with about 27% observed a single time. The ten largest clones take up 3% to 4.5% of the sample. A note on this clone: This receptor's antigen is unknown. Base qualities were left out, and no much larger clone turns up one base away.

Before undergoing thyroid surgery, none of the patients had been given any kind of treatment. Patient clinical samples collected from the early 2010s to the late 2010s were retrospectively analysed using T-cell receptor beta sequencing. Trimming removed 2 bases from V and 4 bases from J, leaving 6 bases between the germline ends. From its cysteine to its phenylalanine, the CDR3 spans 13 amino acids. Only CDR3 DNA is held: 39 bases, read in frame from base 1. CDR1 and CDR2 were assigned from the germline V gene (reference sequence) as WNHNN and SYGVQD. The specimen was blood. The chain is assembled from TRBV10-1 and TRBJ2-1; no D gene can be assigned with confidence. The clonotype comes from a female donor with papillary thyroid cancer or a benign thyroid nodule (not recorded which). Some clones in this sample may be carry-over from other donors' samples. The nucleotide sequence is TGCGCCAGCAGTGAGGACGGTTACAATGAGCAGTTCTTC. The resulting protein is CASSEDGYNEQFF.